This T cell receptor (beta chain) comes out of a study of T-cell memory formation after mild COVID-19. Deletions cut 4 bases from V and 0 bases from J, with 16 bases between. The CDR3 runs to 17 residues. The V gene's germline CDR1 is MNHNY and CDR2 SVGAGI (reference sequence). After 5'RACE with constant-segment primers, TCR alpha and TCR beta cDNA libraries carrying sample barcodes and UMIs were obtained. One entry per CDR3 protein results from TCRdb running MiXCR on the 5' RACE reads. Among some 280,000 distinct CDR3 sequences listed, about 17% were seen once. The chain combines TRBV6-6 with TRBJ1-5, with a tentative D call TRBD1 (5 bases). The sequenced sample was PBMCs or a T cell subset sorted from them (not recorded which). The origin of this receptor is a man aged 18 to 29 who had mild COVID-19 (a few samples of this study predate the infection). Cell type and time point are not known. The CDR3 reads CASSSNRSAYSNQPQHF. Here the CDR3 DNA reads TGTGCCAGCAGTTCGAACAGGTCAGCATATAGCAATCAGCCCCAGCATTTT.